The present T cell receptor (beta chain) was sequenced within a study of CD8+CD57+ T cells in acquired aplastic anemia. About the research overall: Yields of DNA that came from sorted CD4+ and CD8+ cells averaged approximately 3.5 ug. Findings and caveats of the study: In common between the patients and the controls were twenty-nine CD8+ CDR3 sequences.

The V end lost 3 bases, the J end lost 4 bases, and 7 bases lay between the germline ends. This CDR3 spans 13 amino acids. The germline V gene has CDR1 MNHEY and CDR2 SVGAGI. Genomic DNA, serving as template, underwent TCR beta VDJ and CDR3 profiling. TCRdb redid the calling of the reads with MiXCR, one entry per CDR3 protein. The sample consists of 200,000 or so distinct CDR3 sequences, about three fifths of them appearing once. A word on this clonotype: Antigen unknown.

The chain has TRBV6-5 and TRBJ1-5; no definite D call. Sequenced: sorted CD4+, CD8+, or CD8+CD57+ T cells (not recorded which) from PBMCs. The receptor's source is a human donor with severe aplastic anemia or a healthy control (not recorded which). The CDR3 nucleotides read TGTGCCAGCAGTTATCTGGGGAATCAGCCCCAGCATTTT. Its translation: CASSYLGNQPQHF.